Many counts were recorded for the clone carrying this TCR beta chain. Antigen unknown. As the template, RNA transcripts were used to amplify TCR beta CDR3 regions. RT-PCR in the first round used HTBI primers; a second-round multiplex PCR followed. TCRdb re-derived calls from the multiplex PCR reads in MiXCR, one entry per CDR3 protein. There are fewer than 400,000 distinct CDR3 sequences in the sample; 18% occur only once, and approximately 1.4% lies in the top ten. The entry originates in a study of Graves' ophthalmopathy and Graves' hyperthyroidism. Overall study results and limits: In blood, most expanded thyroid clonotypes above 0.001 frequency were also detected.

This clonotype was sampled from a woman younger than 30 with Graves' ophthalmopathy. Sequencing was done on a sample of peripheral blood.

The DNA of the CDR3 is TGCGCCAGCAGCCAACACAGGGTAGGAGGAAACACCATATATTTT. Amino acids: CASSQHRVGGNTIYF. The V gene is TRBV4-1, the J gene TRBJ1-3; D perhaps matches TRBD1 (6 bases). V was cut by 2 bases and J by 4 bases, with 12 bases left in between. The germline gives CDR1 MGHRA, CDR2 YSYEKL. The CDR3 contains 15 residues.